This passage covers 10 T cell receptor beta chains from one sample sequenced in a study of blood T cell repertoires in COVID-19 (dated by TCRdb to the early 2020s). The library was produced with the immunoSEQ multiplex PCR assay. Held by TCRdb, this immuneACCESS table contains in-frame sequences only and omits some clones. Under half of the omission traces to an unresolved V gene where checked; the cause of the rest is unknown. The sample records fewer than 500,000 clones, around nine tenths of which are singletons. The ten top clones hold under 2% of the sample. Sequenced sample: PBMCs or T cells enriched from blood (not recorded which). These receptors all stem from a woman aged 18-29 years with acute COVID-19.

This clone was seen more than once but under ten times. The chain uses TRBV5-1 and TRBJ2-7; 10 nucleotides agree with TRBD1. The CDR3 covers 15 residues. Germline V gene sequence: CDR1 SGHRS, CDR2 YFSETQ. V shed 4 bases, J shed 6 bases, and the junction held 10 bases outside the gene matches. This chain's CDR3 is CASSREDRGSLEQYF. The CDR3 DNA is TGCGCCAGCAGCCGTGAGGACAGGGGGAGCCTCGAGCAGTACTTC.

This rearrangement joins TRBV19 to TRBJ1-1; D gene uncertain. This CDR3 comprises 15 residues. Trimming shortened V by 0 bases and J by 0 bases, and 8 bases separated the two germline ends. Germline V CDR1 and CDR2: LNHDA, SQIVND (reference sequence). CDR3 region: CASSIDQYLNTEAFF. CDR3 coding DNA: TGTGCCAGTAGTATAGACCAGTACCTGAACACTGAAGCTTTCTTT.

In DNA, the CDR3 is TGTGCCAGCAGCCCTTTTCTGGTCGGGGGGGGTCTAGACGAGCAGTACTTC. It codes for CASSPFLVGGGLDEQYF. The rearrangement uses TRBV9 and TRBJ2-7, with 8 bases aligning to TRBD2. The CDR3 is 17 amino acids. Germline loops: CDR1 SGDLS, CDR2 YYNGEE. V gave up 4 bases and J gave up 5 bases; unmatched junction bases: 17.

In its sample, this clone was seen once. This chain links TRBV19 with TRBJ1-1; D not resolved. Per germline, CDR1 LNHDA and CDR2 SQIVND (reference sequence). This CDR3 region has 16 residues. V shed 2 bases and J shed 2 bases, with 15 bases lying between them. The CDR3 DNA sequence: TGTGCCAGTAGTATACGGAGAAACCAAGTAAACACTGAAGCTTTCTTT. As protein: CASSIRRNQVNTEAFF.

The chain carries TRBV5-1 and TRBJ2-1; D is possibly TRBD2 (5 bases). Germline V lookup: CDR1 SGHRS, CDR2 YFSETQ. Trimming left V 4 bases short and J 6 bases short, with 14 bases between. The CDR3 extends over 14 amino acids. The DNA for the CDR3 is TGCGCCAGCAGCGACCCAGCGGAGAGCAATGAGCAGTTCTTC. It translates to CASSDPAESNEQFF.

The V and J genes are TRBV6-1 and TRBJ1-5; TRBD1 is a possible D gene (5 bases). The ends were cut back, 1 base at V and 8 bases at J, with 12 bases in the middle. Per germline, CDR1 MNHNS and CDR2 SASEGT. The CDR3 covers 14 residues. CDR3 sequence (DNA): TGTGCCAGCAGTGAAGTCGGCGGGGCAGAGCCCCAGCATTTT. Residues: CASSEVGGAEPQHF.

This chain joins TRBV11-2 and TRBJ1-5; unclear D gene. V was clipped by 5 bases and J by 4 bases, with 6 bases between them. Germline assignment: CDR1 SGHAT and CDR2 FQNNGV. The CDR3 sequence is 12 residues long. CDR3: CASSPGNQPQHF. CDR3 DNA: TGTGCCAGCAGCCCGGGGAATCAGCCCCAGCATTTT.

V gene TRBV2 combines with J gene TRBJ1-2, with TRBD1 identical over 9 bases. Germline CDR1 reads SNHLY; CDR2 reads FYNNEI. After removal of 6 bases from V and 8 bases from J, the junction contained 7 bases not matched to a gene. The CDR3 totals 13 residues. The CDR3: CASRPETGGGYTF. The CDR3 DNA follows: TGTGCCAGCAGGCCCGAGACAGGGGGGGGCTACACCTTC.

The chain is built from TRBV29-1 and TRBJ1-3; D uncertain. This CDR3 is 14 amino acids long. Trimming took 2 bases from V and 1 from J, leaving 9 bases between them. Germline V gene lookup returns CDR1 SQVTM and CDR2 ANQGSEA. Here the CDR3 reads CSVELGGSGNTIYF. CDR3 nucleotide sequence: TGCAGCGTTGAACTTGGCGGATCTGGAAACACCATATATTTT.

The chain carries TRBV3-1 (or the pseudogene TRBV3-2) and TRBJ2-7, with D possibly being TRBD2 (5 bases). The V gene lost 0 bases and the J gene lost 11 bases, with 11 bases spanning the gap. The CDR3 runs to 12 residues. In germline, CDR1 is LGHDT, CDR2 YNNKEL (reference sequence). The CDR3 here is CASSQELGVEYF. CDR3 bases: TGTGCCAGCAGCCAAGAATTGGGAGTGGAGTACTTC.